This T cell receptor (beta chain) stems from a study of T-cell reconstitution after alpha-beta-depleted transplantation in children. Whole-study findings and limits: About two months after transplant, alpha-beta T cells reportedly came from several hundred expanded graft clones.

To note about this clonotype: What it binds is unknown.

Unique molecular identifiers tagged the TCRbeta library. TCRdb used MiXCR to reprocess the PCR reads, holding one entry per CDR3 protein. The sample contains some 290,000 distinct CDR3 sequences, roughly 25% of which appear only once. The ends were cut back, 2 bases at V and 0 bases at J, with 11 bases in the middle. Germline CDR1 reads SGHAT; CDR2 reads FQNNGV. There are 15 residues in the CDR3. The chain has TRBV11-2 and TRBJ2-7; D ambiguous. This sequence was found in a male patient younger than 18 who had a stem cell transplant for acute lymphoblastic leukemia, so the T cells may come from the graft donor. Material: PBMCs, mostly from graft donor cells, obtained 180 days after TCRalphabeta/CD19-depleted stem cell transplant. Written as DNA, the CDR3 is TGTGCCAGCAGCTTATCTCCCCTGGGCTCCTACGAGCAGTACTTC. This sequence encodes CASSLSPLGSYEQYF.